This T cell receptor (beta chain) was sequenced during a study of shared clonotypes between healthy human individuals. Study at large: A few men and two women, aged 18 to 49, were donors.

Donors included only healthy HIV-negative adults lacking recent acute infections or vaccinations. Genomic DNA came from roughly 84 million PBMCs in unsorted samples. Germline assignment: CDR1 KGHSH and CDR2 LQKENI. Germline trimming cut 5 bases from V and 8 bases from J; bases unmatched to any gene: 14. CDR3 length: 16 residues. Every unsorted PBMC PCR replicate was loaded with approximately 290 ng DNA, approximately 30,000 T cell genomes. The repertoire was sequenced with immunoSEQ multiplex PCR; TCRdb's copy has only in-frame clones and lacks some. The sample shows about 480,000 clones, 70% to 80% of them seen only once.

The genes are TRBV18 and TRBJ2-1; 8 positions agree with TRBD1. This receptor was identified in a woman in her 40s in good health. Some clones in this sample may be carry-over from other donors' samples. What was sequenced was PBMCs. The CDR3 here is CASSTTQGGFVYEQFF. Written as DNA, the CDR3 is TGTGCCAGCTCAACCACACAGGGGGGATTTGTCTATGAGCAGTTCTTC.